The T cell receptor (beta chain) described here comes from a study of T cell responses to AZD1222 COVID-19 vaccine. Study-wide points: Two AZD1222 administrations were followed by greater Spike-specific TCR breadth and depth. At baseline, just a handful of AZD1222 recipients tested seropositive.

On this clone: Antigen unknown.

The CDR3 length is 18 residues. Germline CDR1 is LGHDT and CDR2 is YNNKEL (reference sequence). V dropped 1 base and J dropped 1 base, with 18 bases sitting between them. Assay used: immunoSEQ multiplex PCR; TCRdb lists only in-frame clones, some missing. The sample has about 140,000 clones, around 93% seen once. The clonotype was recovered from an adult in good health. Material: peripheral blood, obtained on day 0 of AZD1222 vaccination. This chain uses TRBV3-1 (or the pseudogene TRBV3-2) with TRBJ2-3; D not resolved. CDR3 nucleotides: TGTGCCAGCAGCCAAGGTTATTCCGTTTTAGACGGCACAGATACGCAGTATTTT. It translates to CASSQGYSVLDGTDTQYF.